The entry that follows covers one T cell receptor (beta chain) sequence. The same CDR3 is also encoded by other DNA sequences in this sample. TCRdb's table, derived via immunoSEQ multiplex PCR, lists solely in-frame clones and lacks some. The sample includes fewer than 200,000 clones, around 84% of them seen just once. This sample was taken from a study of cytomegalovirus exposure and HLA in healthy donors. The TCR was taken from a man between 18 and 35 years old in good health and CMV-seropositive. Source material: PBMCs.

DNA for the CDR3: TGTGCCAGCAGCTTACTAGCGGGAAGGACCGGGGAGCTGTTTTTT. Protein product: CASSLLAGRTGELFF. The chain has TRBV7-9 and TRBJ2-2; 9 nucleotides align to TRBD2. Germline CDR1 SEHNR, CDR2 FQNEAQ (reference sequence). The CDR3 has 15 residues. V lost 2 bases to trimming and J lost 5 bases; unmatched junction nucleotides: 3.